One sample yielded the 27 T cell receptor beta chains listed below, sequenced in a study of blood T cell repertoires in COVID-19. The repertoire was sequenced with immunoSEQ multiplex PCR; TCRdb's copy has only in-frame clones and lacks some. In the table there are 180,000 or so clones, approximately 80% of which are singletons. Sequenced: peripheral blood. These receptors were obtained from a woman aged 50 to 65 with active or convalescent COVID-19.

The rearrangement joins TRBV20-1 to TRBJ2-3, with 9 positions matching TRBD2. V gave up 3 bases and J gave up 15 bases; unmatched junction bases: 10. From germline, CDR1 is DFQATT and CDR2 SNEGSKA (reference sequence). This CDR3 is built from 12 residues. The CDR3 DNA reads as TGCAGTGCTAGTCCCTCTAGCGGGGTTCGATATTTT. It codes for CSASPSSGVRYF.

Within the sample, this clone is medium-sized. The chain has TRBV30 and TRBJ1-1, with a tentative D call TRBD1 (6 bases). Trimming took off 4 bases at V and 5 bases at J, with 17 bases between the two ends. The CDR3 has 14 residues. Germline loops: CDR1 GTSNPN, CDR2 SVGIG (reference sequence). CDR3 DNA sequence: TGTGCCTGGACAGGCATGGGGGCGCAAACTGAAGCTTTCTTT. It translates to CAWTGMGAQTEAFF.

About this clone itself: Within the sample, other DNA sequences also encode this same CDR3. The chain couples TRBV5-1 to TRBJ2-7; D is uncertain. V lost 0 bases and J 3 bases, leaving 4 bases between the germline ends. Germline CDR1 SGHRS, CDR2 YFSETQ. The CDR3 totals 12 residues. CDR3 sequence (DNA): TGCGCCAGCAGCTTGGGCGGCTACGAGCAGTACTTC. It codes for CASSLGGYEQYF.

The V gene is TRBV7-7, the J gene TRBJ1-3; D may be TRBD1 (6 bases). This CDR3 contains 15 residues. Germline V lookup: CDR1 SSHAT, CDR2 FNYEAQ (reference sequence). V lost 5 bases and J 4 bases, leaving 15 bases between the germline ends. Here the CDR3 reads CASSPITGPGNTIYF. CDR3 DNA: TGTGCCAGCAGCCCGATCACAGGGCCGGGAAACACCATATATTTT.

V gene TRBV30 combines with J gene TRBJ2-2, with 10 bases that match TRBD2. CDR3 size: 17 residues. Germline trimming cut 2 bases from V and 5 bases from J; bases unmatched to any gene: 11. Looked up from germline, CDR1 is GTSNPN and CDR2 is SVGIG (reference sequence). The CDR3 loop reads CAWSRGLAVSGTGELFF. The CDR3 nucleotides are TGTGCCTGGAGTCGCGGACTAGCGGTATCTGGGACCGGGGAGCTGTTTTTT.

The chain joins TRBV24-1 to TRBJ2-1, with D unresolved. The V and J ends lost 3 bases and 0 bases respectively, with 14 bases between them. There are 17 residues in the CDR3. Germline V gene lookup returns CDR1 KGHDR and CDR2 SFDVKD. The CDR3 region is CATSDLEHQSSYNEQFF. The CDR3 DNA follows: TGTGCCACCAGTGATCTAGAACACCAGAGCTCCTACAATGAGCAGTTCTTC.

The CDR3 nucleotides read TGCGCCAGCAGCTTGGGGGGCAGGGGGAGTTACAATGAGCAGTTCTTC. Encoded protein: CASSLGGRGSYNEQFF. The chain is built from TRBV5-1 and TRBJ2-1; TRBD1 aligns across 7 bases. The germline V gene has CDR1 SGHRS and CDR2 YFSETQ. With 0 bases clipped from V and 4 bases from J, the junction kept 7 bases outside the gene matches. CDR3 length: 16 residues. Filled out from reference TRBV5-1 and TRBJ2-1, the complete variable domain reads KAGVTQTPRYLIKTRGQQVTLSCSPISGHRSVSWYQQTPGQGLQFLFEYFSETQRNKGNFPGRFSGRQFSNSRSEMNVSTLELGDSALYLCASSLGGRGSYNEQFFGPGTRLTVL.

This clone was seen a few times. This CDR3 reads CATSDLRSGTGWEKLFF. Written as DNA, the CDR3 is TGTGCCACCAGTGATTTACGCTCCGGGACAGGGTGGGAAAAACTGTTTTTT. This chain links TRBV24-1 with TRBJ1-4, with 9 bases aligning to TRBD1. The CDR3 length is 17 residues. V lost 1 base, J lost 8 bases, and 10 bases stayed unmatched. Germline V gene lookup returns CDR1 KGHDR and CDR2 SFDVKD.

CDR3 sequence reads: CSVKQGSGTEAFF. The CDR3, as DNA: TGCAGCGTAAAACAGGGGTCTGGCACTGAAGCTTTCTTT. The chain couples TRBV29-1 to TRBJ1-1, with 7 positions matching TRBD1. Germline-derived CDR1 and CDR2 are SQVTM and ANQGSEA. The CDR3 extends over 13 amino acids. Unmatched junction bases numbered 8, after V lost 6 bases and J lost 4 bases. Using reference TRBV29-1 and TRBJ1-1 for the parts outside the CDR3, the full variable domain is SAVISQKPSRDICQRGTSLTIQCQVDSQVTMMFWYRQQPGQSLTLIATANQGSEATYESGFVIDKFPISRPNLTFSTLTVSNMSPEDSSIYLCSVKQGSGTEAFFGQGTRLTVV.

The chain links TRBV19 to TRBJ1-5, with 10 bases lining up with TRBD1. Germline lookup yields CDR1 LNHDA and CDR2 SQIVND (reference sequence). Trimming cost V 7 bases and J 4 bases; bases outside gene matches: 10. This CDR3 spans 16 amino acids. The CDR3 protein is CASTGRRQGANQPQHF. CDR3 nucleotide sequence: TGTGCCAGTACCGGGCGGAGACAGGGGGCTAATCAGCCCCAGCATTTT.

V usage is TRBV19 and J usage is TRBJ2-1; D ambiguous. Germline V CDR1 and CDR2: LNHDA, SQIVND (reference sequence). V was pared by 8 bases and J by 2 bases, with 10 bases between. The length of the CDR3 is 13 residues. The CDR3 bases are TGTGCCAGTGGAGCTCATACCTACAATGAGCAGTTCTTC. Its protein is CASGAHTYNEQFF.

This clone was recorded once. This rearrangement joins TRBV10-3 to TRBJ1-5; 7 bases map to TRBD1. Germline V gene lookup returns CDR1 ENHRY and CDR2 SYGVKD. The junction had 9 bases not matched to a gene; V was cut back by 10 bases and J by 0 bases. The CDR3 has 15 residues. CDR3 sequence reads: CATGQGDNSNQPQHF. The CDR3 nucleotides read TGTGCCACCGGCCAGGGGGATAATAGCAATCAGCCCCAGCATTTT.

The rearrangement links TRBV7-8 to TRBJ2-3; 9 bases match TRBD2. J gave up 4 bases and V 1 base, and 6 bases lay outside the gene matches. CDR1 and CDR2 (germline): SGHVS, FQNEAQ. The CDR3 sequence is 16 residues long. The CDR3 sequence: CASSLVSRGGPDTQYF. DNA for the CDR3: TGTGCCAGCAGCTTAGTCTCGCGGGGGGGCCCAGATACGCAGTATTTT.

The chain couples TRBV29-1 to TRBJ2-5, with D perhaps TRBD1 (6 bases). This CDR3 spans 12 amino acids. The germline V and J ends were trimmed by 6 bases and 1 base, with 9 bases remaining between them. CDR1 and CDR2 from the germline V gene are SQVTM and ANQGSEA. The CDR3 region is CSVDSTQETQYF. As DNA, the CDR3 is TGCAGCGTGGACAGTACCCAAGAGACCCAGTACTTC.

CDR3 sequence (DNA): TGTGCCAGCAGCCTCCGTGCGGCCCGGAGCACCGGGGAGCTGTTTTTT. It yields the protein CASSLRAARSTGELFF. V is TRBV3-1 (or the pseudogene TRBV3-2) and J is TRBJ2-2, with D hard to call. Trimming cost V 4 bases and J 4 bases, with 16 bases left between them. CDR1 and CDR2 from the germline V gene are LGHDT and YNNKEL (reference sequence). The CDR3 totals 16 residues.

This clone turned up a few times. This chain connects TRBV4-2 to TRBJ2-1; 9 bases fit TRBD2. The V segment lost 1 base and the J segment 5 bases; nucleotides outside the gene matches: 6. This CDR3 region has 16 residues. The germline gives CDR1 LGHNA, CDR2 YNFKEQ. CDR3 amino acids: CASSQVVSGSDNEQFF. The CDR3 DNA sequence: TGTGCCAGCAGCCAAGTCGTTAGCGGGAGCGACAATGAGCAGTTCTTC.

The chain combines TRBV27 with TRBJ1-1; tentatively, D is TRBD1 (6 bases). CDR1 MNHEY and CDR2 SMNVEV come from the germline V gene (reference sequence). This CDR3 contains 13 residues. V shed 7 bases and J shed 4 bases, with 13 bases lying between them. CDR3 sequence: CASTPSQGTEAFF. The CDR3 nucleotides read TGTGCCAGCACCCCCTCACAGGGCACTGAAGCTTTCTTT.

This clone was detected only once. The DNA of the CDR3 is TGTGCCAGCAGGACCCCGGGACTAGCGGGAGAGACCCAGTACTTC. It specifies CASRTPGLAGETQYF. The V gene is TRBV28, the J gene TRBJ2-5, with TRBD2 matching 12 bases. Germline CDR1 MDHEN, CDR2 SYDVKM. Losses at the gene ends were 6 bases for V and 4 bases for J; bases not matched to a gene: 6. The CDR3 has 15 residues.

This chain connects TRBV5-1 to TRBJ1-6; the D gene is possibly TRBD1 (6 bases). The V end was cut by 0 bases, the J end by 7 bases, with 14 bases between. This CDR3 comprises 16 residues. Germline-derived CDR1 and CDR2 are SGHRS and YFSETQ. CDR3 region: CASSLVGGGGNSPLHF. The CDR3 DNA sequence: TGCGCCAGCAGCTTGGTTGGGGGCGGCGGGAATTCACCCCTCCACTTT.

This clone was observed once. The rearrangement joins TRBV29-1 to TRBJ1-1, with D perhaps matching TRBD1 (5 bases). The CDR3 spans 13 residues. Trimming took 4 bases from V and 3 from J, leaving 12 bases between them. Germline V gives CDR1 SQVTM, CDR2 ANQGSEA. As DNA, the CDR3 is TGCAGCGTTGGACAGCCCCTCGACACTGAAGCTTTCTTT. Its protein product is CSVGQPLDTEAFF.

V usage is TRBV6-1 and J usage is TRBJ2-5, with 9 positions matching TRBD2. The CDR3 is made up of 14 amino acids. CDR1 and CDR2 from the germline V gene are MNHNS and SASEGT. Germline trimming cut 3 bases from V and 2 bases from J; bases unmatched to any gene: 1. The CDR3 here is CASSDSGGQETQYF. CDR3 DNA sequence: TGTGCCAGCAGTGATAGCGGGGGTCAAGAGACCCAGTACTTC.

This chain joins TRBV6-2 or TRBV6-3 and TRBJ1-5; 8 nucleotides match TRBD1. J lost 4 bases, V lost 5 bases, and 4 bases had no gene match. Germline V gene sequence: CDR1 MNHEY, CDR2 SVGEGT. The CDR3 consists of 14 residues. In DNA form, the CDR3 reads TGTGCCAGCAGTGACACAGGGGGAAATCAGCCCCAGCATTTT. As protein: CASSDTGGNQPQHF.

This chain joins TRBV5-1 and TRBJ2-7; maybe TRBD1 (5 bases). This CDR3 has 15 amino acids. V dropped 0 bases and J dropped 5 bases, with 15 bases sitting between them. CDR1 and CDR2 (germline): SGHRS, YFSETQ. DNA for the CDR3: TGCGCCAGCAGCTTGGAAGGGGCGGCTTTGGACGAGCAGTACTTC. Its protein product is CASSLEGAALDEQYF. Using reference TRBV5-1 and TRBJ2-7 for the parts outside the CDR3, the full variable domain is KAGVTQTPRYLIKTRGQQVTLSCSPISGHRSVSWYQQTPGQGLQFLFEYFSETQRNKGNFPGRFSGRQFSNSRSEMNVSTLELGDSALYLCASSLEGAALDEQYFGPGTRLTVT.

The V and J genes are TRBV19 and TRBJ1-2; D is undetermined. V lost 0 bases and J 2 bases, leaving 13 bases between the germline ends. The CDR3 loop spans 16 amino acids. Germline values: CDR1 LNHDA, CDR2 SQIVND (reference sequence). The DNA for the CDR3 is TGTGCCAGTAGTATAGAGCCGCGGGGTTTGAACTATGGCTACACCTTC. Residues: CASSIEPRGLNYGYTF.

This clone was counted between two and nine times. The chain couples TRBV2 to TRBJ1-6, with unresolved D. V was pared by 8 bases and J by 7 bases, with 12 bases between. Germline V gives CDR1 SNHLY, CDR2 FYNNEI. The CDR3 spans 13 residues. This CDR3 is CASGRTENSPLHF. CDR3 in DNA: TGTGCCAGCGGGAGGACGGAAAATTCACCCCTCCACTTT.

A few counts support this clone. The chain uses TRBV3-1 (or the pseudogene TRBV3-2) and TRBJ2-1, with TRBD1 identical over 9 bases. This CDR3 region has 15 residues. The V segment lost 3 bases and the J segment 8 bases; nucleotides outside the gene matches: 8. Germline CDR1 reads LGHDT; CDR2 reads YNNKEL (reference sequence). CDR3: CASSQGQGLQDEQFF. The CDR3 DNA reads TGTGCCAGCAGCCAGGGACAGGGCCTCCAGGATGAGCAGTTCTTC.

The chain carries TRBV6-5 and TRBJ1-2; D uncertain. Germline V gene lookup returns CDR1 MNHEY and CDR2 SVGAGI. Trimming cost V 4 bases and J 4 bases, with 7 bases left between them. The CDR3 runs 12 residues. CDR3 bases: TGTGCCAGCAGTTGGGCCCCCTATGGCTACACCTTC. Amino acids: CASSWAPYGYTF.